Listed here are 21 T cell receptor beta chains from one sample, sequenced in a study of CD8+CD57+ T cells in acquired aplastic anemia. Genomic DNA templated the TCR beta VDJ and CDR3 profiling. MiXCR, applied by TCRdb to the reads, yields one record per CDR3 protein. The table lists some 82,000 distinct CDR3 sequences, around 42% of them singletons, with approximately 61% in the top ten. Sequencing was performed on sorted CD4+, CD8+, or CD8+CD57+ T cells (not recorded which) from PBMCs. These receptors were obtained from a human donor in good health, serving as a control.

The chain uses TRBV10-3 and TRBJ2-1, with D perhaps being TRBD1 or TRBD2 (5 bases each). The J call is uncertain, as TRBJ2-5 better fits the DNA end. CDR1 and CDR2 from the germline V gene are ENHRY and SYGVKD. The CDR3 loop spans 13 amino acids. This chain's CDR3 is CAIGLDWGETQYF. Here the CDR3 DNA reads TGTGCCATCGGCTTAGACTGGGGGGAGACCCAGTACTTC.

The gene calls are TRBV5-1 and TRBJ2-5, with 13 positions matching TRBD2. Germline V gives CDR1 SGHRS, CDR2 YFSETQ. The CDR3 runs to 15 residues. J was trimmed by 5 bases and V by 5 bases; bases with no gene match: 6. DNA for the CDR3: TGCGCCAGCAGTTCAGGACTAGCGGGAGCGGAGACCCAGTACTTC. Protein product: CASSSGLAGAETQYF.

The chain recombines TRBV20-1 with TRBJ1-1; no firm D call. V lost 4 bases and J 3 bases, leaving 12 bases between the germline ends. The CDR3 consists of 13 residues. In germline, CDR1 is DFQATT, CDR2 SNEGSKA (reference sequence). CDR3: CSANGGEYTEAFF. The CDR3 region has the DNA TGCAGTGCTAACGGTGGGGAATACACTGAAGCTTTCTTT.

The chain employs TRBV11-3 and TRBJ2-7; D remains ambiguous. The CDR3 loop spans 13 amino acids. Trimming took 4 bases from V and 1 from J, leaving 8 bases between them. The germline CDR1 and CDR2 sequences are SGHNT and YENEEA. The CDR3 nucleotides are TGTGCCAGCAGCTCCGGCCAGTCCTACGAGCAGTACTTC. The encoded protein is CASSSGQSYEQYF.

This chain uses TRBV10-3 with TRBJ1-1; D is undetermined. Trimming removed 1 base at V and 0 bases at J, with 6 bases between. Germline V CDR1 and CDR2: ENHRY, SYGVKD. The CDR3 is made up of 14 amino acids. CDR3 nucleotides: TGTGCCATCAGTGAGTTGCAAATGAACACTGAAGCTTTCTTT. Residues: CAISELQMNTEAFF.

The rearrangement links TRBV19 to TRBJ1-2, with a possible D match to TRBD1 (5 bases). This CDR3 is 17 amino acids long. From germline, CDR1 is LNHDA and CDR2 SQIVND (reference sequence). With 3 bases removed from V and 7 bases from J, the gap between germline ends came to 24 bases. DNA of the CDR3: TGTGCCAGTAGTATCCTTGGCAGGGAGGTCGGCATAGGTGGCTACACCTTC. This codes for CASSILGREVGIGGYTF. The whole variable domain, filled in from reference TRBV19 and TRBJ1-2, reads DGGITQSPKYLFRKEGQNVTLSCEQNLNHDAMYWYRQDPGQGLRLIYYSQIVNDFQKGDIAEGYSVSREKKESFPLTVTSAQKNPTAFYLCASSILGREVGIGGYTFGSGTRLTVV.

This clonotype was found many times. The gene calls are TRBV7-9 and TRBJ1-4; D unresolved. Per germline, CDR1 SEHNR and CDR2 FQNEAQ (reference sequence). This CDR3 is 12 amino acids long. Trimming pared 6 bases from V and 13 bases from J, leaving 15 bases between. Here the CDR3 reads CASSFTGKTLFF. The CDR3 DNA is TGTGCCAGCAGTTTCACTGGGAAAACACTGTTTTTT.

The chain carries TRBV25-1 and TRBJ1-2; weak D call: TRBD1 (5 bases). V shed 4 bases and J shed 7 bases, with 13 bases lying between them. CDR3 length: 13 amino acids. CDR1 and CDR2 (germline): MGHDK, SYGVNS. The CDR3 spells CASSADRSIGYTF. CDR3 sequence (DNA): TGTGCCAGCAGTGCTGACAGATCTATTGGCTACACCTTC.

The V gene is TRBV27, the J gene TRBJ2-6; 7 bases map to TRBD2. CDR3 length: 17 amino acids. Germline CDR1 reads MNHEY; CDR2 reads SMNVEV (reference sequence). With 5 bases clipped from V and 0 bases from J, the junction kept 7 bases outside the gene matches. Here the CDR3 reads CASSPAGVHSGANVLTF. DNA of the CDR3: TGTGCCAGCAGTCCGGCGGGGGTCCACTCTGGGGCCAACGTCCTGACTTTC.

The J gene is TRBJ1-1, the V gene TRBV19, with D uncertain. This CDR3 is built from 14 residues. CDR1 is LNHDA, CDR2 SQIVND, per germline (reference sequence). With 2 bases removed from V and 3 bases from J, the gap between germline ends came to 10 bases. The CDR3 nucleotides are TGTGCCAGTAGTATACCCCGGAAGTACACTGAAGCTTTCTTT. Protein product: CASSIPRKYTEAFF.

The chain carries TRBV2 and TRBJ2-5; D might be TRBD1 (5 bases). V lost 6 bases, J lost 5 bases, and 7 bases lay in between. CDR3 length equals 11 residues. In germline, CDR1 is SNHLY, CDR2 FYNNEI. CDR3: CASRKGETQYF. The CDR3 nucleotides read TGTGCCAGCAGAAAGGGGGAGACCCAGTACTTC.

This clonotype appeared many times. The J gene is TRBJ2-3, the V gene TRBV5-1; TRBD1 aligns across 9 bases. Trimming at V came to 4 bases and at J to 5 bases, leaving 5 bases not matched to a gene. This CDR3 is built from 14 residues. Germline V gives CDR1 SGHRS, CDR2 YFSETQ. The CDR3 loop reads CASSTGQGLDTQYF. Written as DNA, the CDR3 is TGCGCCAGCAGCACGGGACAGGGTCTAGATACGCAGTATTTT.

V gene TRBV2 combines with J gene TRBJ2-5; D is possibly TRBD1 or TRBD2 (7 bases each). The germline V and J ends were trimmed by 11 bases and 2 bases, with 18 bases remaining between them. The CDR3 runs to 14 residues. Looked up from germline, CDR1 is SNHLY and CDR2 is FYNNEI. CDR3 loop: CAGGGGQTQETQYF. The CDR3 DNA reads TGTGCCGGGGGGGGGGGACAGACACAAGAGACCCAGTACTTC.

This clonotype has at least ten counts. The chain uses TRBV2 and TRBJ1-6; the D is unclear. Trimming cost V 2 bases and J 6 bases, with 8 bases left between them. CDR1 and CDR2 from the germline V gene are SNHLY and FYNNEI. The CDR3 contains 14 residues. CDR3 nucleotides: TGTGCCAGCAGTGAATCCCCGATTAATTCACCCCTCCACTTT. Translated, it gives CASSESPINSPLHF.

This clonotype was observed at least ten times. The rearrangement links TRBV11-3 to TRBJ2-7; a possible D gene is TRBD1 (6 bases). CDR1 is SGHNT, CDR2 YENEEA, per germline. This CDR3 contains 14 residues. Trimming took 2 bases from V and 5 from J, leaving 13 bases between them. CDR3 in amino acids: CASSLQGPVDEQYF. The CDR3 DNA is TGTGCCAGCAGCTTACAGGGGCCAGTGGACGAGCAGTACTTC. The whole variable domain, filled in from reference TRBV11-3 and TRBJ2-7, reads EAGVVQSPRYKIIEKKQPVAFWCNPISGHNTLYWYLQNLGQGPELLIRYENEEAVDDSQLPKDRFSAERLKGVDSTLKIQPAELGDSAVYLCASSLQGPVDEQYFGPGTRLTVT.

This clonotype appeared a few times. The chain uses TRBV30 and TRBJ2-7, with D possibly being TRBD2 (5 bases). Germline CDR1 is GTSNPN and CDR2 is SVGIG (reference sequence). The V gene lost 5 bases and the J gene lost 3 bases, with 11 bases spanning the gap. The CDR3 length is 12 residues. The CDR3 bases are TGTGCCTGGGGAGGATTGAACTACGAGCAGTACTTC. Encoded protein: CAWGGLNYEQYF.

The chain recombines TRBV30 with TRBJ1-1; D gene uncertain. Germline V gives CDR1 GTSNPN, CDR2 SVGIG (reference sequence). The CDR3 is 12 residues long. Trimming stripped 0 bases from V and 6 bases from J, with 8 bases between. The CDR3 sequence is CAWSVDGAEAFF. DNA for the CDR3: TGTGCCTGGAGTGTAGATGGCGCTGAAGCTTTCTTT.

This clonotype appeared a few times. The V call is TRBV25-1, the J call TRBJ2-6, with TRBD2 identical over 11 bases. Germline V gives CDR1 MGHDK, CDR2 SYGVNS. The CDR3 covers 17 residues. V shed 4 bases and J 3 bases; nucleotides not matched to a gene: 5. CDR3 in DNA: TGTGCCAGCAGTGCCCTAGCGGGAGGAAGTGGGGCCAACGTCCTGACTTTC. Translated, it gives CASSALAGGSGANVLTF.

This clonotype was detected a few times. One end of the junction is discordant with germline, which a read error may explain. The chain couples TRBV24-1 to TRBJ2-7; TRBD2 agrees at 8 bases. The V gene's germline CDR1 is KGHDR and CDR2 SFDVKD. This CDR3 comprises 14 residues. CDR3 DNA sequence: TGTGCCAGCAGTCAAGCGGGGGATAAATACGAGCAGTACTTC. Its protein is CASSQAGDKYEQYF.

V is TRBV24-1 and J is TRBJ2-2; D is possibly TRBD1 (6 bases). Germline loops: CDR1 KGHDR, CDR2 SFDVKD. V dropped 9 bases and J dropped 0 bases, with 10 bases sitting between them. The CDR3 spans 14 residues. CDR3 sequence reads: CATGAGANTGELFF. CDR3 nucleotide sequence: TGTGCCACCGGAGCAGGGGCGAACACCGGGGAGCTGTTTTTT.

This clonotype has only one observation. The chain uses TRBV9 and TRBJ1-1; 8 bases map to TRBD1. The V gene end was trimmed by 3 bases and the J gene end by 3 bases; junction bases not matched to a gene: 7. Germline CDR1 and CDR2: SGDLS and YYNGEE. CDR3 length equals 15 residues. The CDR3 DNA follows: TGTGCCAGCAGCGCTGACAGGGGCCGGCACACTGAAGCTTTCTTT. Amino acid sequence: CASSADRGRHTEAFF.